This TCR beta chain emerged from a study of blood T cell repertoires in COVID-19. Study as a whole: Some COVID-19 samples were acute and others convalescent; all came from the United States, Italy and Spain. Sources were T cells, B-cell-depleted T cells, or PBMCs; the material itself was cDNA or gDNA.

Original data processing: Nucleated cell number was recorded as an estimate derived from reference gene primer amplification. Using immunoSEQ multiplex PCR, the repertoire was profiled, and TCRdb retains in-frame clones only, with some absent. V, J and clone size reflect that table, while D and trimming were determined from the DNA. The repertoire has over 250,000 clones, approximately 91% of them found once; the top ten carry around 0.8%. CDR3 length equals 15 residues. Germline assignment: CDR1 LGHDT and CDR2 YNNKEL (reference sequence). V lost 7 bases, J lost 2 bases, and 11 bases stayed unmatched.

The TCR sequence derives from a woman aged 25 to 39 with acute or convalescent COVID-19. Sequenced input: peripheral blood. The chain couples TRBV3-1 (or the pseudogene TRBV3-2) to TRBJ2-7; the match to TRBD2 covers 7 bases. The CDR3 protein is CASTLSGGSTYEQYF. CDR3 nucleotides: TGTGCCAGCACCTTGTCCGGCGGGAGCACCTACGAGCAGTACTTC.